This note documents a single TCR beta chain sequence. The target antigen is unknown. Per germline, CDR1 SGHDT and CDR2 YYEEEE. CDR3 length: 14 amino acids. The V gene end was trimmed by 4 bases and the J gene end by 6 bases; junction bases not matched to a gene: 4. The entry originates in a study of resident and recirculating memory T cells in vitiligo. About the research overall: Samples were epidermis from two lesional and two nonlesional sites, plus PBMCs. No cells were sorted; samples were homogenized just before genomic DNA extraction. Study results and limitations: No single dominant TCR clone appeared; lesion clonality varied.

No vitiligo treatment was given during the prior three months. Sequencing used immunoSEQ multiplex PCR; TCRdb keeps in-frame clones, though not all of them. The table includes more than 65,000 clones, about 89% detected once. The TCR comes from a male donor with vitiligo. What was sequenced was blood. The chain combines TRBV5-6 with TRBJ1-6, with TRBD1 matching over 7 bases. CDR3 DNA sequence: TGTGCCAGCAGCCACCGGGACAGTAATTCACCCCTCCACTTT. This sequence encodes CASSHRDSNSPLHF.